The clone carrying this T cell receptor (beta chain) is medium-sized (0.01 to 0.1%) within its sample. Its antigen is still unknown. CDR1 is LNHDA and CDR2 is SQIVND in the germline V gene (reference sequence). This CDR3 is built from 15 residues. Trimming pared 3 bases from V and 6 bases from J, leaving 14 bases between. The sample comes from a study of prognosis after radiotherapy for stage I lung cancer. Background on the study: About 7 patients had tumors that were squamous cell carcinoma, and eleven to twelve had adenocarcinoma.

The study, taken as a whole, reports: The number of unique TCR clones went down after stereotactic body radiation therapy, with a median of approximately 9,100 versus 7,200. Tumor specificity of expanded TCR clones went undetermined.

Template was genomic DNA; TCR beta CDR3 amplified in two multiplex PCR rounds. Every TRBV and TRBJ gene had its own specific primer in first-round PCR. TCRdb passed the multiplex PCR reads through MiXCR, listing each CDR3 protein once. The sample contains tens of thousands of distinct CDR3 sequences, approximately 39% of which appear only once. Sequenced here: PBMCs, sampled before or after stereotactic body radiation therapy (not recorded which). The sequence derives from a donor aged 50 or older with non-small cell lung cancer. This chain connects TRBV19 to TRBJ2-2; D gene uncertain. In nucleotides, the CDR3 is TGTGCCAGTAGTATTTGGGGATTAGGGCCCGGGGAGCTGTTTTTT. Translating it yields CASSIWGLGPGELFF.